The clone carrying this T cell receptor beta chain was seen a few times. Its antigen is still unknown. This entry belongs to a study of identical twins. The CDR3 runs to 17 residues. Germline V CDR1 and CDR2: SEHNR, FQNEAQ (reference sequence). The J segment lost 4 bases and the V segment lost 5 bases, leaving 12 bases of the junction unmatched. MiXCR, applied by TCRdb to the 5' RACE reads, yields one record per CDR3 protein. The repertoire holds 570,000 or so distinct CDR3 sequences, with 7.5% to 10% as singletons. Findings of the study overall: It was out-of-frame TCR alpha sharing in monozygotic twins that models underestimated. Beta clonotypes that were abundant in cord blood contained fewer insertions, a pattern absent from memory repertoires. With beta out-of-frame sequences, excess sharing by twins was weaker.

The same data also contributed to another study, on yellow fever vaccine responses in identical twins.

The TCR was taken from a woman aged 18 to 35 in good health. The V gene is TRBV7-9, the J gene TRBJ2-5; 11 bases agree with TRBD1. Sequences were obtained from PBMCs. The DNA of the CDR3 is TGTGCCAGCAGCCCCCGACCGGGACAGGGGGTTGGAGAGACCCAGTACTTC. Its protein is CASSPRPGQGVGETQYF.